The following is a TCR beta chain sequence with its context. Its matching antigen is unknown. CDR3 length: 15 residues. Germline CDR1 reads MNHEY; CDR2 reads SMNVEV (reference sequence). V lost 6 bases and J lost 5; bases outside the gene matches: 11. Investigators prepared the TCR beta libraries by applying iRepertoire HTBI primers and Arm-PCR of CDR3 regions. In the original workflow: Throughout the samples, researchers identified about 56 TRBV and roughly 14 TRBJ segments. TCRdb ran MiXCR on the multiplex PCR reads and lists one entry per CDR3 protein. These V and J calls derive from TCRdb rather than the authors' analysis. The sample holds over 500,000 distinct CDR3 sequences; around 15% are singletons and the top ten take 12%. The entry originates in a study of regulatory T cells in long-lasting Graves disease. Findings of the study overall: Having few samples may have compromised the accuracy.

Described time point: newly diagnosed GD, antithyroid drugs for less than 3 months. PBMCs were the source of the RNA used for TCR sequencing. Enrollment of patients was through an endocrinology department in Xi'an, China. The data were also submitted as part of a second study, on T cells in Graves' hyperthyroidism and ophthalmopathy. That work adds: TCR CDR3 regions were first amplified by RT-PCR with HTBI primers.

The sample here was peripheral blood mononuclear cells (PBMCs), taken at new diagnosis, from a patient treated with antithyroid drugs. This clonotype was obtained from a young man with Graves disease. V gene TRBV27 combines with J gene TRBJ2-7, with 9 bases that match TRBD1. CDR3: CASSPDPGQGDEQYF. The CDR3 DNA is TGTGCCAGCAGCCCAGACCCGGGACAGGGTGACGAGCAGTACTTC.